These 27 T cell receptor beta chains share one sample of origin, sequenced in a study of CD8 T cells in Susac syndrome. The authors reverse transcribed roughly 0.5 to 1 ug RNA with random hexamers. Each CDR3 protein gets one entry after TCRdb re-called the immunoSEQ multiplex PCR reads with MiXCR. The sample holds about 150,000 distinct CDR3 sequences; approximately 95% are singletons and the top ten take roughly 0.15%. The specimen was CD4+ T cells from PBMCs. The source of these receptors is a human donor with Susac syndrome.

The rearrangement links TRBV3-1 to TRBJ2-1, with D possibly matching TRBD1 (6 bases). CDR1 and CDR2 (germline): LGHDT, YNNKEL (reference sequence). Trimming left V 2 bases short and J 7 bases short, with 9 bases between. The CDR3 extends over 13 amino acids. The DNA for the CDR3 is TGTGCCAGCAGCCAACTGACAGGAAATGAGCAGTTCTTC. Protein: CASSQLTGNEQFF.

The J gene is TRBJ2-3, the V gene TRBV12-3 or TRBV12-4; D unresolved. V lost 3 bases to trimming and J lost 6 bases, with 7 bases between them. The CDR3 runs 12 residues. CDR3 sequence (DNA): TGTGCCAGCAGTTTCGGTCTCGATACGCAGTATTTT. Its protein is CASSFGLDTQYF.

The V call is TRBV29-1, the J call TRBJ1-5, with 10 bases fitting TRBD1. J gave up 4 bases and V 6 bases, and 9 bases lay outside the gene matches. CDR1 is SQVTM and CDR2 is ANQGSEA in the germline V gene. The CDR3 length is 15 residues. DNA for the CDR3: TGCAGCGTCGCCCTGGACAGGGGGATGAATCAGCCCCAGCATTTT. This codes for CSVALDRGMNQPQHF.

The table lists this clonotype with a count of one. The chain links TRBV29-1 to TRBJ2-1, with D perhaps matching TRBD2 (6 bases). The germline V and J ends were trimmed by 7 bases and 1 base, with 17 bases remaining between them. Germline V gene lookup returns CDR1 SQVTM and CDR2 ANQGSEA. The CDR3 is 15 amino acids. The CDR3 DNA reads TGCAGCGGGACCATAGGAGGGATTTCCTACAATGAGCAGTTCTTC. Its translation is CSGTIGGISYNEQFF.

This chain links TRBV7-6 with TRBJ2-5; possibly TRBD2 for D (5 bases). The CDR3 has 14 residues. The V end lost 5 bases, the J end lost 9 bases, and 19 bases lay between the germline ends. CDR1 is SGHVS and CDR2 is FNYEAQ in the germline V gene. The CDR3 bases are TGTGCCAGCAGCCGAGGGTCGTCAAGAGATTCCCAGTACTTC. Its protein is CASSRGSSRDSQYF. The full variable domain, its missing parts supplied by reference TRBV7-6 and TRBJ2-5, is GAGVSQSPRYKVTKRGQDVALRCDPISGHVSLYWYRQALGQGPEFLTYFNYEAQQDKSGLPNDRFSAERPEGSISTLTIQRTEQRDSAMYRCASSRGSSRDSQYFGPGTRLLVL.

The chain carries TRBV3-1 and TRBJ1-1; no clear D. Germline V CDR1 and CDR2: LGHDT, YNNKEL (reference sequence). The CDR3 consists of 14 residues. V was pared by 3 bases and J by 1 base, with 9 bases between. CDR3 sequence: CASSQRLGNTEAFF. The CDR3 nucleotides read TGTGCCAGCAGCCAGAGACTGGGGAACACTGAAGCTTTCTTT.

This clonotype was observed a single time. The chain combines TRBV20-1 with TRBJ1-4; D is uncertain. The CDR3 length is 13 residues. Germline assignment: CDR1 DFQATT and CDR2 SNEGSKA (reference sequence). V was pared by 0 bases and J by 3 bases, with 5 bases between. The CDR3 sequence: CSAREASNEKLFF. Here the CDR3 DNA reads TGCAGTGCTAGAGAGGCCTCTAATGAAAAACTGTTTTTT.

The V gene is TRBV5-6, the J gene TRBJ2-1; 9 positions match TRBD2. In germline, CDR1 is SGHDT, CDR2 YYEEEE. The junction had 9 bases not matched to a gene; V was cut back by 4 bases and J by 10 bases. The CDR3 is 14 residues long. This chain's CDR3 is CASSAAGGPGEQFF. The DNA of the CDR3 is TGTGCCAGCAGCGCCGCGGGGGGGCCAGGCGAGCAGTTCTTC.

The CDR3 reads CATSRGRINEQYF. Here the CDR3 DNA reads TGTGCCACCAGCAGAGGCAGGATCAACGAGCAGTACTTC. The genes are TRBV15 and TRBJ2-7; D not certain. V was trimmed by 1 base and J by 5 bases, leaving 9 bases between them. The CDR3 runs 13 residues. CDR1 is LNHNV, CDR2 YYDKDF, per germline (reference sequence).

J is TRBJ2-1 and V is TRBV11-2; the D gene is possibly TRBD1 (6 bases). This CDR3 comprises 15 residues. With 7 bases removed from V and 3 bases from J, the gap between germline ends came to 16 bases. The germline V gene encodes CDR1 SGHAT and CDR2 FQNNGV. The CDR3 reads CASIHGRGDYNEQFF. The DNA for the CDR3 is TGTGCCAGCATCCATGGCAGGGGAGACTACAATGAGCAGTTCTTC.

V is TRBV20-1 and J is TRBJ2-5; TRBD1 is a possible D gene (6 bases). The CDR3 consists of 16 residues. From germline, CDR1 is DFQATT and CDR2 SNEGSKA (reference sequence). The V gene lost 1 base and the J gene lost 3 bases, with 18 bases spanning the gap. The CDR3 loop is CSARGGHRVKKETQYF. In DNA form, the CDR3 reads TGCAGTGCTAGAGGCGGGCACAGGGTGAAGAAAGAGACCCAGTACTTC.

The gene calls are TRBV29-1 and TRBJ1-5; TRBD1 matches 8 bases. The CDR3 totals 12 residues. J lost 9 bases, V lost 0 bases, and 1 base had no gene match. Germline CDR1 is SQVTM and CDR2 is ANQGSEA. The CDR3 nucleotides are TGCAGCGTTGAAGAAGGGACAGGGCCCCAGCATTTT. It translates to CSVEEGTGPQHF.

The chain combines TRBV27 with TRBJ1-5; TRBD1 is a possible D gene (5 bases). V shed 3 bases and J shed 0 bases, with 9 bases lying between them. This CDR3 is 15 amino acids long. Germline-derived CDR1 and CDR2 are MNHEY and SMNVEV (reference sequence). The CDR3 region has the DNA TGTGCCAGCAGTTTGGGACTCAATAGCAATCAGCCCCAGCATTTT. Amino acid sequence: CASSLGLNSNQPQHF.

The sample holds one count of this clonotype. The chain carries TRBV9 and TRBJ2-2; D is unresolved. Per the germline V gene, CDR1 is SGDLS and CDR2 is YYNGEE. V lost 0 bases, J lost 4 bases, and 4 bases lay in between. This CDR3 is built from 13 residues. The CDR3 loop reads CASSVGGTGELFF. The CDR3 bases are TGTGCCAGCAGCGTAGGAGGCACCGGGGAGCTGTTTTTT.

The DNA of the CDR3 is TGTGCCACCAGCAGAGAGGGGACAGGGGTAGAAAACACCATATATTTT. Protein: CATSREGTGVENTIYF. The chain uses TRBV15 and TRBJ1-3; 10 positions match TRBD1. CDR3 length: 16 amino acids. With 0 bases clipped from V and 6 bases from J, the junction kept 5 bases outside the gene matches. Per the germline V gene, CDR1 is LNHNV and CDR2 is YYDKDF (reference sequence). Filled out from reference TRBV15 and TRBJ1-3, the complete variable domain reads DAMVIQNPRYQVTQFGKPVTLSCSQTLNHNVMYWYQQKSSQAPKLLFHYYDKDFNNEADTPDNFQSRRPNTSFCFLDIRSPGLGDTAMYLCATSREGTGVENTIYFGEGSWLTVV.

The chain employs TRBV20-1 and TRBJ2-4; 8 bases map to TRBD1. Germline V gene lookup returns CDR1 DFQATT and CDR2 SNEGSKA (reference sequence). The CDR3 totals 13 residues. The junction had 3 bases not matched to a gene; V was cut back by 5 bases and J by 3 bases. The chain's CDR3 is CSALDRGKNIQYF. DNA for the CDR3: TGCAGTGCTCTCGACAGGGGCAAAAACATTCAGTACTTC.

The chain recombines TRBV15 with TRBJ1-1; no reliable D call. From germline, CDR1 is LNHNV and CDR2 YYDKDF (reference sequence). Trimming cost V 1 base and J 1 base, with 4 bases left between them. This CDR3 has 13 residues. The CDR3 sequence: CATSRVANTEAFF. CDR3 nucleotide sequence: TGTGCCACCAGCAGAGTTGCGAACACTGAAGCTTTCTTT.

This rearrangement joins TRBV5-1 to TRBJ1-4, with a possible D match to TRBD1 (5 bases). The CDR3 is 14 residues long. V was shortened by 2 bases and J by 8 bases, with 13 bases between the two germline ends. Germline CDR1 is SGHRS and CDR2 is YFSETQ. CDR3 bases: TGCGCCAGCAGCTTAACCGGGACGCAAGAAAAACTGTTTTTT. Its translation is CASSLTGTQEKLFF.

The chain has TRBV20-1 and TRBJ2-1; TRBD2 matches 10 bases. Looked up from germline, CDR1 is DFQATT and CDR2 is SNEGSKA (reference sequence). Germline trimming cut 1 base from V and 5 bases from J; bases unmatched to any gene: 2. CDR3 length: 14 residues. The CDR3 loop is CSARVGTSDNEQFF. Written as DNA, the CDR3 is TGCAGTGCTAGAGTGGGGACTAGCGACAATGAGCAGTTCTTC.

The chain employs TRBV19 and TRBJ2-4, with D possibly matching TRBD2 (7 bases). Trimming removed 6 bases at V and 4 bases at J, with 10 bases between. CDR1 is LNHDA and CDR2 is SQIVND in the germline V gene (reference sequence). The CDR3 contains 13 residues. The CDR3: CASSGGQKNIQYF. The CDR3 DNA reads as TGTGCCAGTAGCGGGGGGCAGAAAAACATTCAGTACTTC. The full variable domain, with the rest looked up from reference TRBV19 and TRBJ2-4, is DGGITQSPKYLFRKEGQNVTLSCEQNLNHDAMYWYRQDPGQGLRLIYYSQIVNDFQKGDIAEGYSVSREKKESFPLTVTSAQKNPTAFYLCASSGGQKNIQYFGAGTRLSVL.

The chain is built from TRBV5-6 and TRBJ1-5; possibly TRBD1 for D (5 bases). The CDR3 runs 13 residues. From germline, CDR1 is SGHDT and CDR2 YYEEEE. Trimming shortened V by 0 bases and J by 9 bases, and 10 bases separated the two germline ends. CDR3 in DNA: TGTGCCAGCAGCTTGGTGGGGGGAGCGCCCCAGCATTTT. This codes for CASSLVGGAPQHF. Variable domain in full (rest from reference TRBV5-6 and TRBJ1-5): DAGVTQSPTHLIKTRGQQVTLRCSPKSGHDTVSWYQQALGQGPQFIFQYYEEEERQRGNFPDRFSGHQFPNYSSELNVNALLLGDSALYLCASSLVGGAPQHFGDGTRLSIL.

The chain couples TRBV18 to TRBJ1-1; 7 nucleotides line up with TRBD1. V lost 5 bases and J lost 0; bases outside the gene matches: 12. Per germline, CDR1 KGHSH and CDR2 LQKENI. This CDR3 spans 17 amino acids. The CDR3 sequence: CASSTLPGGGLNTEAFF. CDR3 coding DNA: TGTGCCAGCTCAACACTCCCCGGAGGGGGCCTGAACACTGAAGCTTTCTTT.

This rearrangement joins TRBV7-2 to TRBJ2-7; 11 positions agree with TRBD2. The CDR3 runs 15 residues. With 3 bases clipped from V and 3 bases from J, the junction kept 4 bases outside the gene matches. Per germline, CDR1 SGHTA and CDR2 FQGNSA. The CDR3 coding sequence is TGTGCCAGCAGCTTCACTAGCGGGGGCAGCTACGAGCAGTACTTC. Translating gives CASSFTSGGSYEQYF.

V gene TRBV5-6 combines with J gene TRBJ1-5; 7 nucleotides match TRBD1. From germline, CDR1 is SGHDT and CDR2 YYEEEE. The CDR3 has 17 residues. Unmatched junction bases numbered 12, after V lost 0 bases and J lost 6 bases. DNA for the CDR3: TGTGCCAGCAGCTTGGCCGGCGGGACAGAGCTGCGTCAGCCCCAGCATTTT. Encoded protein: CASSLAGGTELRQPQHF.

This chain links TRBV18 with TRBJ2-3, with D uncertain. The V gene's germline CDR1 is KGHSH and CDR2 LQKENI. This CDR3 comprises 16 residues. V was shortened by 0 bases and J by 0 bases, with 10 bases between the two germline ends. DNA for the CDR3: TGTGCCAGCTCACCACCTTACGGACCTAGCACAGATACGCAGTATTTT. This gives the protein CASSPPYGPSTDTQYF.

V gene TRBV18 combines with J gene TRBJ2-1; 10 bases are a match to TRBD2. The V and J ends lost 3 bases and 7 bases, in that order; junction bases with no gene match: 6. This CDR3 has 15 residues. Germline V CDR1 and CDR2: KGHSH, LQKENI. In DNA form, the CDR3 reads TGTGCCAGCTCACCTCTTAGCGGGGGGCAGAATGAGCAGTTCTTC. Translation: CASSPLSGGQNEQFF.

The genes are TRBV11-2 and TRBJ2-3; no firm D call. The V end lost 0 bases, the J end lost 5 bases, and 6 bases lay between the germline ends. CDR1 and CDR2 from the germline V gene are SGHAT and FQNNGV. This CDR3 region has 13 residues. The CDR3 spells CASSLERRDTQYF. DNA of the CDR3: TGTGCCAGCAGCTTAGAGCGGAGAGATACGCAGTATTTT.